The sequence of this T cell receptor beta chain was determined in a study of blood T cell repertoires in COVID-19 (dated by TCRdb to 2018 to 2020). For the wider study: Collaborator samples came from the United States, Italy and Spain and covered acute and convalescent phases of COVID-19. The material from the prospective study consisted of cDNA or gDNA derived from T cells, B-cell-depleted T cells, or PBMCs. The dataset comprised deeply sampled blood TCRbeta repertoires from subjects exposed to, actively infected with, or recovered from COVID-19. A freely available public database, intended as a resource for researchers studying the immune response to SARS-CoV-2, is where the repertoires were released. The samples were drawn from two sources: the first 160 participants of the ongoing ImmuneRACE study, and 950 to 1,500 subjects contributed by 6 global collaborators. The sample metadata nearly always contained a de-identified subject ID, COVID-19 status, age in years and sex. Where available, HLA class I and class II types were obtained from metadata supplied by the sample provider rather than from assay-based typing.

Collaborating institutions collected whole blood in K2EDTA tubes following their own protocols. For TCRbeta analysis, collaborators shipped samples as frozen whole blood, isolated PBMCs, or DNA extracted from either of those sample types. Broad study findings and their caveats: The quantity of clinical and demographic metadata differed by source and by participant and was supplied without curation.

From a lookup of the germline V gene, CDR1 and CDR2 are MDHEN and SYDVKM. The CDR3 goes from the cysteine to the phenylalanine over 16 residues. Only the CDR3 portion is preserved as DNA: 48 bases, with reading frame beginning at the first base. Trimming removed 5 bases from V and 2 bases from J; the gene matches leave 8 bases unexplained. With respect to this clone: This receptor's antigen is unknown. No quality values exist for individual bases; no much larger clone is one base distant.

The immunoSEQ Assay, a bias-controlled multiplex PCR, was used to amplify TCRbeta CDR3 regions from genomic DNA. Per the authors' processing: Within the assay, amplification of reference gene primers was used to estimate how many nucleated cells each sample contained. To quantify the absolute abundance of each unique TCRbeta CDR3 rearrangement, sequence reads were collapsed and filtered. For each sample, productive Simpson clonality was calculated as the square root of Simpson's diversity index over productive rearrangements. Not all clones reach the TCRdb copy of this immuneACCESS table, which keeps in-frame sequences only. Checked studies attribute under half of the gap to unresolved V genes and leave the rest unexplained. The V and J calls and clone size are taken from that table; D and trimming were inferred from the DNA. This sample is represented by 40,000 or so clones; roughly nine tenths of them were singletons. In total, the top ten clones hold around 14% of the sample.

The sample was peripheral blood. This receptor was obtained from a woman under 40 in a cohort sampled during active COVID-19. The chain employs TRBV28 and TRBJ2-7, and TRBD1 aligns with 11 junction nucleotides. The bases read TGTGCCAGCAGTCAGCCTGGACAGGGGGCTACCTACGAGCAGTACTTC. This gives the protein CASSQPGQGATYEQYF.